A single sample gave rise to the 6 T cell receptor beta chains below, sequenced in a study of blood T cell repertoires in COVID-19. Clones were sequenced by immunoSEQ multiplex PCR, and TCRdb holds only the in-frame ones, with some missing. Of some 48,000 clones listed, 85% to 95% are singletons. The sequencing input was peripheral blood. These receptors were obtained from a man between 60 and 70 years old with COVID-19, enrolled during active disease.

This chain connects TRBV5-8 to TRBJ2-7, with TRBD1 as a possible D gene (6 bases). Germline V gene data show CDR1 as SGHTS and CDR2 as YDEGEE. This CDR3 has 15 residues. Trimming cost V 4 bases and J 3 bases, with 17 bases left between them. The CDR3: CASSQTGNFDYEQYF. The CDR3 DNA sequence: TGTGCCAGCAGCCAAACAGGGAATTTCGACTACGAGCAGTACTTC.

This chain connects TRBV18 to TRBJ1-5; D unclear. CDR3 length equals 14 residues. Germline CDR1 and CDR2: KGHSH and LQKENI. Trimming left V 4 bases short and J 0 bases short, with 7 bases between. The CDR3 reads CASSLADSNQPQHF. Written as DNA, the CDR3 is TGTGCCAGCTCACTGGCAGATAGCAATCAGCCCCAGCATTTT.

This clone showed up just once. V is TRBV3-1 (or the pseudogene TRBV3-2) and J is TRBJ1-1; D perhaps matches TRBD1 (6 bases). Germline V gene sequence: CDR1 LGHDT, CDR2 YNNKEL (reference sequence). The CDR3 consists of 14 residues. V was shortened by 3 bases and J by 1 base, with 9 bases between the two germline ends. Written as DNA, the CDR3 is TGTGCCAGCAGCCATCAGGGGTCGAACACTGAAGCTTTCTTT. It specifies CASSHQGSNTEAFF.

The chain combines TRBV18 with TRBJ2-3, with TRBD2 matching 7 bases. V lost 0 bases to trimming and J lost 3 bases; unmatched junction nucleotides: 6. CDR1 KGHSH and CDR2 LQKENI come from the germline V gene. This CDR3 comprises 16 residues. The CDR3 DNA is TGTGCCAGCTCACCACCGGGAGGGGCCAGGACAGATACGCAGTATTTT. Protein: CASSPPGGARTDTQYF.

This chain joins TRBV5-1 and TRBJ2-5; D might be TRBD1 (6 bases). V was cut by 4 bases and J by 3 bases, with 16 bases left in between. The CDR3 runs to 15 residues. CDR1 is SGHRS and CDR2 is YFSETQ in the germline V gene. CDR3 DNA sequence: TGCGCCAGCAGCAATCCAACAGGGTTAGAAGAGACCCAGTACTTC. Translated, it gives CASSNPTGLEETQYF.

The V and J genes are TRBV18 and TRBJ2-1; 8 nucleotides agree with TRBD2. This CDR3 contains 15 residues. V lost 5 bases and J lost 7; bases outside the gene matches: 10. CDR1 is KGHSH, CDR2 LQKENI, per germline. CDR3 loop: CASSMREASGNEQFF. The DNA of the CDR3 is TGTGCCAGCTCAATGCGGGAGGCGTCGGGGAATGAGCAGTTCTTC.